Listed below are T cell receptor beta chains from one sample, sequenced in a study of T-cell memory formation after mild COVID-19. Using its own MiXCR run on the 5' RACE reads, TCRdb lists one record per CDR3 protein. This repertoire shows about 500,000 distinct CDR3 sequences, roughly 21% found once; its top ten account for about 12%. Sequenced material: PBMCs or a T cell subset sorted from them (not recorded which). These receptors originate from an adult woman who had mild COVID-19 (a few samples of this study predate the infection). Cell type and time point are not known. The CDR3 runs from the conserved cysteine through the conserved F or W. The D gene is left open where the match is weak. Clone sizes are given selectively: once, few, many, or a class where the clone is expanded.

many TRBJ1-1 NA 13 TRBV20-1 TGCAGTGCGCCCCGGGGGATGGACACTGAAGCTTTCTTT CSAPRGMDTEAFF
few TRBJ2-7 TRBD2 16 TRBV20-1 TGCAGTGCTAGAGATTTTTTCAGCGGGAGAGCGAACGAGCAGTACTTC CSARDFFSGRANEQYF
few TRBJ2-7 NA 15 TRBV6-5 TGTGCCAGCAGCCCAAGTCCCGGGACAAGCTACGAGCAGTACTTC CASSPSPGTSYEQYF
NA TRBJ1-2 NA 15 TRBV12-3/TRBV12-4 TGTGCCAGCAGCCTTATCGGGAAGCTTAACTATGGCTACACCTTC CASSLIGKLNYGYTF
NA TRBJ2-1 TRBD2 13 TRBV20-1 TGCAGTGCTAGAGGGCTAGCGGGCAATGAGCAGTTCTTC CSARGLAGNEQFF
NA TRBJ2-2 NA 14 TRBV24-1 TGTGCCACCAGTGTGAGGGGGAGCACCGGGGAGCTGTTTTTT CATSVRGSTGELFF
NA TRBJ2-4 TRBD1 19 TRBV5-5 TGTGCCAGCAGCTTGGGTGCCGGCGGGACAGGCGGCCCCGAAAACATTCAGTACTTC CASSLGAGGTGGPENIQYF
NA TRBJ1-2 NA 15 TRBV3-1 TGTGCCAGCAGCCCGCTCGGGGGGATCGAGAATGGCTACACCTTC CASSPLGGIENGYTF
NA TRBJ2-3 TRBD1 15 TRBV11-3 TGTGCCAGCAGCTTAGCGGGACAGACCGGAGATACGCAGTATTTT CASSLAGQTGDTQYF
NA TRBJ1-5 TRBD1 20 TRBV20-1 TGCAGTGCTATTGCCATCCCCGGGACAGGGGGCGTAGTTAGCAATCAGCCCCAGCATTTT CSAIAIPGTGGVVSNQPQHF
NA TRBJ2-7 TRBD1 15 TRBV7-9 TGTGCCAGCAGCCCACAGGGGGCTGTGAACTACGAGCAGTACTTC CASSPQGAVNYEQYF
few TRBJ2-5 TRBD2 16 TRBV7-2 TGTGCCAGCAGCTTTTATAGCGGGGGGGCCGTGGAGACCCAGTACTTC CASSFYSGGAVETQYF
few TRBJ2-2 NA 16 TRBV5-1 TGCGCCAGCAGCTCGGGGCACTTCCTGAACACCGGGGAGCTGTTTTTT CASSSGHFLNTGELFF
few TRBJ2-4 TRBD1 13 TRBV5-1 TGCGCCAGCAGCTTGGGGACAGGCAACATTCAGTACTTC CASSLGTGNIQYF
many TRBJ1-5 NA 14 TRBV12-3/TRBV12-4 TGTGCCAGCAGCCCCGGGGCGGGGAATCAGCCCCAGCATTTT CASSPGAGNQPQHF
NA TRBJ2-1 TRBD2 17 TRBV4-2 TGTGCCAGCAGCCAATTTAGCGGGAGGAAGTCCTACAATGAGCAGTTCTTC CASSQFSGRKSYNEQFF
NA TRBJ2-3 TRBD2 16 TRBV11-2 TGTGCCAGCAGTAAAATTAGCGGGCCTAGCACAGATACGCAGTATTTT CASSKISGPSTDTQYF
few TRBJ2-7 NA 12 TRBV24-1 TGTGCCACCAGTCAGGAAGGCTACGAGCAGTACTTC CATSQEGYEQYF
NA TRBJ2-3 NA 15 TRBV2 TGTGCCAGCAGGAGAGACGGGGGAGCGTGGAATACGCAGTATTTT CASRRDGGAWNTQYF
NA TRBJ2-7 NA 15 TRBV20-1 TGCAGTGCTAGAGATCGAAGACAGGCCTCCTACGAGCAGTACTTC CSARDRRQASYEQYF
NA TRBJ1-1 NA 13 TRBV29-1 TGCAGCGTCGGGGGGTTTTTCGACACTGAAGCTTTCTTT CSVGGFFDTEAFF
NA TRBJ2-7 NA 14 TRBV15 TGTGCCACCAGCACGGCCCCCCGGGCTAACGAGCAGTACTTC CATSTAPRANEQYF
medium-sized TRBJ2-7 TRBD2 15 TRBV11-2 TGTGCCAGCAGCTCACCTATAGCGGGAGTCCACGAGCAGTACTTC CASSSPIAGVHEQYF
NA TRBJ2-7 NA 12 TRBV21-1 TGTGCCAGCACCGAGGTCAGGGGGGAGCAGTACTTC CASTEVRGEQYF
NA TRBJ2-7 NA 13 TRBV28 TGTGCCAGCAGTTTGGGCAGGCTCCGGGAGCAGTACTTC CASSLGRLREQYF
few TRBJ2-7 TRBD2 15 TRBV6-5 TGTGCCAGCAGTTATTCCAGCGGGAGACCCTACGAGCAGTACTTC CASSYSSGRPYEQYF
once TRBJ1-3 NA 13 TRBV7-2 TGTGCCAGCAGCTCAAGGGTGGTAGACACCATATATTTT CASSSRVVDTIYF
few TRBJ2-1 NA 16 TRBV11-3 TGTGCCAGCAGCTTAGTGGGCTCAACCGTCTACAATGAGCAGTTCTTC CASSLVGSTVYNEQFF
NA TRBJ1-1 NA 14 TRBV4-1 TGCGCCAGCAGCCCCCAGGTCACTAACACTGAAGCTTTCTTT CASSPQVTNTEAFF
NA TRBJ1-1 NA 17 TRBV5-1 TGCGCCAGCAGCTTGACGGACAGCCCGAGAACCAACACTGAAGCTTTCTTT CASSLTDSPRTNTEAFF
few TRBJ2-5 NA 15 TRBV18 TGTGCCAGCTCACCCGGTCGGAGGGGCGGAGAGACCCAGTACTTC CASSPGRRGGETQYF
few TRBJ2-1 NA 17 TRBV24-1 TGTGCCACCAGTGATTGGGACTCCTCGGGGTATAGAGATGAGCAGTTCTTC CATSDWDSSGYRDEQFF
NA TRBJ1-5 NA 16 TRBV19 TGTGCCAGTAGTATAGTCAGGGGATTTGAGGATCAGCCCCAGCATTTT CASSIVRGFEDQPQHF
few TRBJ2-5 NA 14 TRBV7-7 TGTGCCAGCAGCCTCTGGGTAGACCAAGAGACCCAGTACTTC CASSLWVDQETQYF
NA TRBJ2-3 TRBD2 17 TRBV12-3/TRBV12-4 TGTGCCAGCAGTTTCCCCCTAGCGGGGACGAGCACAGATACGCAGTATTTT CASSFPLAGTSTDTQYF
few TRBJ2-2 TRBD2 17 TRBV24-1 TGTGCCACCAGTGACACCATAGCGGGGGACTACACCGGGGAGCTGTTTTTT CATSDTIAGDYTGELFF
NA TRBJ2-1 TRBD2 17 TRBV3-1 TGTGCCAGCAGCCCCGTAAGGTGGGGGGGAACCTACAATGAGCAGTTCTTC CASSPVRWGGTYNEQFF
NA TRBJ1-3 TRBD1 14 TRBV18 TGTGCCAGCTCACCGGGACAGGGAGGAAACACCATATATTTT CASSPGQGGNTIYF
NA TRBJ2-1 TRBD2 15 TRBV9 TGTGCCAGCAGCGTAGGCGGGGGGGCCAGTAATGAGCAGTTCTTC CASSVGGGASNEQFF
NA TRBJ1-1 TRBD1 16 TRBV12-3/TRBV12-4 TGTGCCAGCAGCCCCCGGACAGGTTCTAGGAACACTGAAGCTTTCTTT CASSPRTGSRNTEAFF
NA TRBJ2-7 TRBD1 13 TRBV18 TGTGCCAGCTCCGGGACAGGGTGGGACGAGCAGTACTTC CASSGTGWDEQYF
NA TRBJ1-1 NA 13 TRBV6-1 TGTGCCAGCAGTTCGGGGGTTCATATTGAAGCTTTCTTT CASSSGVHIEAFF
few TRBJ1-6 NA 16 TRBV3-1 TGTGCCAGCAGCCAAGGAGGGGCCGGGTATAATTCACCCCTCCACTTT CASSQGGAGYNSPLHF
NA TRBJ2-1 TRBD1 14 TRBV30 TGTGCCTGGAGTCGACCGGGACAGTACAATGAGCAGTTCTTC CAWSRPGQYNEQFF
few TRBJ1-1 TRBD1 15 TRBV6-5 TGTGCCAGCAGAAATCCGGGACAGGGGGCCCCTGAAGCTTTCTTT CASRNPGQGAPEAFF
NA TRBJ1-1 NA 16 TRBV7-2 TGTGCCAGCAGCGGATTATCAACCCCCCTCAACACTGAAGCTTTCTTT CASSGLSTPLNTEAFF
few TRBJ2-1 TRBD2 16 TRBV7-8 TGTGCCAGCAGCCCGAAGAGACTAGCTGGCTACAATGAGCAGTTCTTC CASSPKRLAGYNEQFF
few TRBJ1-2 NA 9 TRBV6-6 TGTGCCAGTAATGGGGGCTACACCTTC CASNGGYTF